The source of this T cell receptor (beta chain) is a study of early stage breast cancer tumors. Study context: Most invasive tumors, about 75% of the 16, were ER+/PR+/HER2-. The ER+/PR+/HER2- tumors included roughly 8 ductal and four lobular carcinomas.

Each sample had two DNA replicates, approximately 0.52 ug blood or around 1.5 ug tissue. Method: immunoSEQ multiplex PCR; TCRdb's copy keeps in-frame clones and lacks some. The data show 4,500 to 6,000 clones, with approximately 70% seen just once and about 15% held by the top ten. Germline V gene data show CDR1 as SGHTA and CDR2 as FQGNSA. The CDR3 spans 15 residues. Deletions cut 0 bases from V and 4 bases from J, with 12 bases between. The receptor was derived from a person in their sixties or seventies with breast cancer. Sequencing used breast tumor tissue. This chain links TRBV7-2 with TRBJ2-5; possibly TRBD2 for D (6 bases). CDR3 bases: TGTGCCAGCAGCTTAGCAGGTCAGGAGGGAGAGACCCAGTACTTC. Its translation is CASSLAGQEGETQYF.